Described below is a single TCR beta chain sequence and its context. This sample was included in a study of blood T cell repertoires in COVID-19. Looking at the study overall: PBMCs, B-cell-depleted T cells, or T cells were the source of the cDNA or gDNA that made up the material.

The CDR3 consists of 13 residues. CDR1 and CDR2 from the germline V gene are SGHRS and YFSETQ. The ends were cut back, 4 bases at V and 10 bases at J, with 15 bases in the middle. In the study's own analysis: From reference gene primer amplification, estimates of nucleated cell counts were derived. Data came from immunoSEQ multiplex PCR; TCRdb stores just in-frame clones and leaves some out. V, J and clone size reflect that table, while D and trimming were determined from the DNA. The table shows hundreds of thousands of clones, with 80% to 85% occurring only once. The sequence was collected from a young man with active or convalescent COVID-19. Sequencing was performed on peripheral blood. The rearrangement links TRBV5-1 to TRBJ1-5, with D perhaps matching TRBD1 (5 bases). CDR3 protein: CASSPFDRCPQHF. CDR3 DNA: TGCGCCAGCAGCCCGTTTGACAGATGCCCCCAGCATTTT.